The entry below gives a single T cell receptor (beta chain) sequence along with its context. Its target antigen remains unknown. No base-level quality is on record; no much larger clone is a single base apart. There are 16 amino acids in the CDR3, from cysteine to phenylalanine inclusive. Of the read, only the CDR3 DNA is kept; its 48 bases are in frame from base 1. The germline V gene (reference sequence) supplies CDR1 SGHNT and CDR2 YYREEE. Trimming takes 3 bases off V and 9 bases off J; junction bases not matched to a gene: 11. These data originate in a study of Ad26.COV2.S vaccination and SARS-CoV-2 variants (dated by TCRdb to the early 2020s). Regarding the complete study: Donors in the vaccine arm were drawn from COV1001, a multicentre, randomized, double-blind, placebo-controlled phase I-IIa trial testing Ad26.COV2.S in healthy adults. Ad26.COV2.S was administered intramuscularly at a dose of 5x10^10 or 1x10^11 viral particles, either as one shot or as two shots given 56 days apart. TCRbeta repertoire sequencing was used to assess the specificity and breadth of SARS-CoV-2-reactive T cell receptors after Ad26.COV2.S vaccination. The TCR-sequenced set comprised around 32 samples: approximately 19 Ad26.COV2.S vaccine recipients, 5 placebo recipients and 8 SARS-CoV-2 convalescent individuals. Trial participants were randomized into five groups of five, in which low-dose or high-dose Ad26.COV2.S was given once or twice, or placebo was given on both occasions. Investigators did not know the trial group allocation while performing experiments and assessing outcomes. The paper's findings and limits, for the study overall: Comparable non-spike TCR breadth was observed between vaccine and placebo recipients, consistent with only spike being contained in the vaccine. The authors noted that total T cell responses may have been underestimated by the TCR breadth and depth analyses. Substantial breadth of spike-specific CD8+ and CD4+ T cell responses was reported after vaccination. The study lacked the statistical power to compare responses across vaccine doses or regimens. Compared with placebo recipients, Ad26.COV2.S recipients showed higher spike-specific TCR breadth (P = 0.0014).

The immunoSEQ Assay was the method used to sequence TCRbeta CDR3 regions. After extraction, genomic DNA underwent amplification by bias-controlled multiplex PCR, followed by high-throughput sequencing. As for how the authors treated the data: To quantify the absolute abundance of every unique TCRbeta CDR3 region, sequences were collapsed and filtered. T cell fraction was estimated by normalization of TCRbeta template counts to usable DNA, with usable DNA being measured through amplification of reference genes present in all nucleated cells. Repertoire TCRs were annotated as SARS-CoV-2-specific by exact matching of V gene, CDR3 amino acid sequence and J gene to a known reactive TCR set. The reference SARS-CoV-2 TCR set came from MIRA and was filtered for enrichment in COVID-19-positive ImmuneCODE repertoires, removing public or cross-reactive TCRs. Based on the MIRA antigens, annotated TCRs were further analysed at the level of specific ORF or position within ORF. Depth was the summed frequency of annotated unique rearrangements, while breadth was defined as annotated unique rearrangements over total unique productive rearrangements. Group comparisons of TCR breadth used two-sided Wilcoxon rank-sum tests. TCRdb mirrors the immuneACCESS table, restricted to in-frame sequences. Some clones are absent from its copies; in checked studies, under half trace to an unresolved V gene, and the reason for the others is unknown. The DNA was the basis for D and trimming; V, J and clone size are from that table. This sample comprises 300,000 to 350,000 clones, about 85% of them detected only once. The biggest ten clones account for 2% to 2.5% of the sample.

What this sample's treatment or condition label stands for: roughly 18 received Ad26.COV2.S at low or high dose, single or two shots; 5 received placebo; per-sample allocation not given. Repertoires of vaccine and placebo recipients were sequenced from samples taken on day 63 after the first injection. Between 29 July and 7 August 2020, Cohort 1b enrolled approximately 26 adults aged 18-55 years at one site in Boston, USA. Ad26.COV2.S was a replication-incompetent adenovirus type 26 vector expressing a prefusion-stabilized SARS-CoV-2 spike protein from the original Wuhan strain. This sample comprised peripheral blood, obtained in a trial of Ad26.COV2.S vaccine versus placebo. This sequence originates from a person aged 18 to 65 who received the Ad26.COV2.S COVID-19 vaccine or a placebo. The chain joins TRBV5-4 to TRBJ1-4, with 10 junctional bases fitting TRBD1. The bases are TGTGCCAGCAGCTCGGGTACGGACAGGGGGGTCCAAAAACTGTTTTTT. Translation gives CASSSGTDRGVQKLFF.